The 5 T cell receptor beta chains below all came from one sample that was sequenced in a study of blood T cells in healthy people across ages. Using a J-beta primer mix together with a sample-barcoded 5' primer, a second PCR was run for roughly 7 to 12 cycles. TCRdb re-called the 5' RACE reads with MiXCR, one entry per CDR3 protein. The sample gives about 570,000 distinct CDR3 sequences, about 25% of which show up once; approximately 17% is in the top ten. The sample was blood. Receptors were obtained from a woman aged 70-85 years in good health.

The chain couples TRBV5-1 to TRBJ2-7; 7 bases match TRBD1. This CDR3 region has 14 residues. CDR1 is SGHRS, CDR2 YFSETQ, per germline. V gave up 0 bases and J gave up 3 bases; unmatched junction bases: 3. The DNA for the CDR3 is TGCGCCAGCAGCTTGGACGGGACAGACTACGAGCAGTACTTC. Translated: CASSLDGTDYEQYF.

In its sample, this clonotype was seen many times. The chain joins TRBV7-9 to TRBJ1-4, with a weak D call TRBD1 (5 bases). The V and J ends lost 4 bases and 6 bases respectively, with 12 bases between them. The CDR3 is made up of 14 amino acids. Germline CDR1 and CDR2: SEHNR and FQNEAQ (reference sequence). This chain's CDR3 is CASSSGTGDEKLFF. CDR3 nucleotide sequence: TGTGCCAGCAGCTCAGGGACCGGAGATGAAAAACTGTTTTTT. Combining the CDR3 with reference TRBV7-9 and TRBJ1-4 gives the whole variable domain DTGVSQNPRHKITKRGQNVTFRCDPISEHNRLYWYRQTLGQGPEFLTYFQNEAQLEKSRLLSDRFSAERPKGSFSTLEIQRTEQGDSAMYLCASSSGTGDEKLFFGSGTQLSVL.

This clonotype turned up a few times. The rearrangement joins TRBV2 to TRBJ1-1; D not certain. Germline CDR1 is SNHLY and CDR2 is FYNNEI. V lost 3 bases and J lost 0, with 8 bases in between. The CDR3 consists of 14 residues. The CDR3 DNA reads as TGTGCCAGCAGTGACGCAGGCGTGAACACTGAAGCTTTCTTT. Translation gives CASSDAGVNTEAFF.

This chain links TRBV29-1 with TRBJ2-5; no firm D call. This CDR3 is 12 amino acids long. V shed 4 bases and J shed 2 bases, with 8 bases lying between them. Per the germline V gene, CDR1 is SQVTM and CDR2 is ANQGSEA. The CDR3 spells CSVARSQETQYF. The CDR3, as DNA: TGCAGCGTTGCGAGGTCTCAAGAGACCCAGTACTTC.

The chain joins TRBV4-1 to TRBJ1-3; the D gene is possibly TRBD1 (6 bases). V lost 1 base to trimming and J lost 0 bases, with 22 bases between them. Germline CDR1 reads MGHRA; CDR2 reads YSYEKL. CDR3 size: 20 residues. CDR3: CASSQAPTGRSPSSGNTIYF. CDR3 bases: TGCGCCAGCAGCCAAGCTCCGACAGGCCGGTCCCCTAGCTCTGGAAACACCATATATTTT.